A single sample gave rise to the 10 T cell receptor beta chains below, sequenced in a study of T cell changes during pregnancy in multiple sclerosis. Generated by immunoSEQ multiplex PCR, the TCRdb table keeps only in-frame clones and is missing some. The sample holds about 40,000 clones, 91% seen once. This material consisted of CD4+ T cells from peripheral blood mononuclear cells, taken in the second trimester of pregnancy. All receptors derive from a female donor in good health, enrolled as a control in a pregnancy study.

The J gene is TRBJ2-2, the V gene TRBV19, with 10 positions matching TRBD2. This CDR3 region has 16 residues. V lost 6 bases to trimming and J lost 4 bases; unmatched junction nucleotides: 8. CDR1 is LNHDA and CDR2 is SQIVND in the germline V gene (reference sequence). CDR3 residues: CASSKAGGPVTGELFF. DNA of the CDR3: TGTGCCAGTAGCAAAGCGGGAGGGCCTGTCACCGGGGAGCTGTTTTTT.

This clone was seen just once. This chain links TRBV5-1 with TRBJ1-1; 7 bases fit TRBD1. V dropped 4 bases and J dropped 8; count of bases not matched to a gene: 8. In germline, CDR1 is SGHRS, CDR2 YFSETQ. The CDR3 covers 13 residues. In DNA form, the CDR3 reads TGCGCCAGCAGCGAAGACAGGGTAGCCGAAGCTTTCTTT. Translation: CASSEDRVAEAFF.

This clone has only one observation. The CDR3 loop reads CASSLGARTGSYEQYF. DNA of the CDR3: TGTGCCAGCAGCTTAGGTGCGCGGACTGGATCCTACGAGCAGTACTTC. The chain recombines TRBV7-2 with TRBJ2-7, with a possible D match to TRBD2 (5 bases). This CDR3 spans 16 amino acids. From germline, CDR1 is SGHTA and CDR2 FQGNSA. V shed 1 base and J shed 1 base, with 14 bases lying between them.

V usage is TRBV18 and J usage is TRBJ2-1; 7 bases match TRBD2. There are 17 residues in the CDR3. Germline V gene sequence: CDR1 KGHSH, CDR2 LQKENI. V trimming: 6 bases; J trimming: 0 bases; junction bases outside the gene matches: 11. The CDR3 DNA is TGTGCCAGCTCGCAACTAGGGAGGGGAAACTCCTACAATGAGCAGTTCTTC. Its protein is CASSQLGRGNSYNEQFF. The variable domain in full, completed from reference TRBV18 and TRBJ2-1, reads NAGVMQNPRHLVRRRGQEARLRCSPMKGHSHVYWYRQLPEEGLKFMVYLQKENIIDESGMPKERFSAEFPKEGPSILRIQQVVRGDSAAYFCASSQLGRGNSYNEQFFGPGTRLTVL.

The V and J genes are TRBV28 and TRBJ2-7, with TRBD1 as a possible D gene (5 bases). Germline V gene lookup returns CDR1 MDHEN and CDR2 SYDVKM. The CDR3 runs to 13 residues. V was trimmed by 6 bases and J by 0 bases, leaving 9 bases between them. This CDR3 reads CASSPGISYEQYF. Written as DNA, the CDR3 is TGTGCCAGCAGCCCAGGGATCTCCTACGAGCAGTACTTC.

The chain uses TRBV14 and TRBJ1-6; D gene ambiguous. The CDR3 has 13 residues. V lost 2 bases, J lost 8 bases, and 7 bases lay in between. Germline loops: CDR1 SGHDN, CDR2 FVKESK. Here the CDR3 DNA reads TGTGCCAGCAGCCAAACAGCAGATTCACCCCTCCACTTT. It codes for CASSQTADSPLHF.

The gene calls are TRBV7-3 and TRBJ1-2; possible D gene TRBD1, 5 bases. The V gene's germline CDR1 is SGHTA and CDR2 FQGTGA. This CDR3 comprises 17 residues. The V gene lost 1 base and the J gene lost 8 bases, with 23 bases spanning the gap. The CDR3 DNA reads TGTGCCAGCAGCTTAAAAGGAGGGGCAGACGCCCTAGGGGGCTACACCTTC. Translated, it gives CASSLKGGADALGGYTF.

This clone turned up a few times. V and J are TRBV7-9 and TRBJ1-6; maybe TRBD1 (6 bases). From germline, CDR1 is SEHNR and CDR2 FQNEAQ (reference sequence). This CDR3 has 15 amino acids. V was shortened by 5 bases and J by 2 bases, with 10 bases between the two germline ends. The CDR3 nucleotides are TGTGCCAGCAGCCCTGGACAGACCTATAATTCACCCCTCCACTTT. Its translation: CASSPGQTYNSPLHF.

V and J are TRBV28 and TRBJ1-4; possible D gene TRBD1, 5 bases. CDR1 and CDR2 (germline): MDHEN, SYDVKM. Trimming pared 7 bases from V and 0 bases from J, leaving 6 bases between. This CDR3 spans 13 amino acids. CDR3 coding DNA: TGTGCCAGCAAGACAGCAACTAATGAAAAACTGTTTTTT. As protein: CASKTATNEKLFF.

This sequence joins TRBV6-6 and TRBJ2-7, with 9 bases that match TRBD2. With 4 bases clipped from V and 2 bases from J, the junction kept 6 bases outside the gene matches. CDR1 is MNHNY and CDR2 is SVGAGI in the germline V gene (reference sequence). The CDR3 spans 15 residues. CDR3 DNA: TGTGCCAGCAGTTTTAGCGGGAGTTTGGCCTACGAGCAGTACTTC. Translating it yields CASSFSGSLAYEQYF.